These T cell receptor beta chains were read from a single sample in a study of T cell responses to AZD1222 COVID-19 vaccine. The assay was immunoSEQ multiplex PCR, and TCRdb's table has in-frame clones only and misses some. The sample has 85,000 to 110,000 clones; around 90% are singletons. The starting material was peripheral blood, obtained on day 0 of AZD1222 vaccination. These receptors were taken from an adult in good health. Both conserved end residues are part of each CDR3. The order of the fields is D gene, J gene, V gene, clone size, CDR3 DNA, CDR3 protein. D genes are given only for firm matches. Clone size is stated in some rows and not others, as once, few, many or a class when expanded.

TRBD1 | TRBJ1-4 | TRBV24-1 | . | TGTGCCACCAGTGACGGACAGGGGATGGGAAAACTGTTTTTT | CATSDGQGMGKLFF
. | TRBJ2-7 | TRBV5-1 | . | TGCGCCAGCAGCTTGGATGGGGCAGGCTACGAGCAGTACTTC | CASSLDGAGYEQYF
. | TRBJ2-5 | TRBV29-1 | . | TGCAGCGGGGGACGAGGAGAGACCCAGTACTTC | CSGGRGETQYF
. | TRBJ1-2 | TRBV29-1 | . | TGCAGCGTTGATATGTCAGGAATTAACTATGGCTACACCTTC | CSVDMSGINYGYTF
TRBD1 | TRBJ1-1 | TRBV9 | once | TGTGCCAGCAGCGTAGAAGCCGGGACAGCCCTTCTAAACGGTGAAGCTTTCTTT | CASSVEAGTALLNGEAFF
. | TRBJ2-7 | TRBV20-1 | . | TGCAGTGCAAGTGACAGTAACTACGAGCAGTACTTC | CSASDSNYEQYF
. | TRBJ1-3 | TRBV2 | . | TGTGCCACCGGCCTCGGAGGCGGAAACACCATATATTTT | CATGLGGGNTIYF
TRBD1 | TRBJ1-2 | TRBV10-3 | . | TGTGCCATCAGTGAGTCGGGGGGGACAGGGATTTACGGCTACACCTTC | CAISESGGTGIYGYTF
. | TRBJ2-7 | TRBV20-1 | . | TGCAGTGCTAGTTGGGGGATCTGGGAGCAGTACTTC | CSASWGIWEQYF
TRBD1 | TRBJ2-6 | TRBV27 | . | TGTGCCAGCAGTTCCCTCCGGGACAGGGGGTTTGCTGGGGCCAACGTCCTGACTTTC | CASSSLRDRGFAGANVLTF
. | TRBJ2-3 | TRBV3-1/TRBV3-2 | . | TGTGCCAGCAGCCATAGGGATACGCAGTATTTT | CASSHRDTQYF
TRBD1 | TRBJ1-1 | TRBV24-1 | . | TGTGCCACCAGTGATTTTTCTCCGGGACAGATATCGAACACTGAAGCTTTCTTT | CATSDFSPGQISNTEAFF
. | TRBJ2-3 | TRBV7-3 | once | TGTGCCAGCAGCTTACAAGGGGGTTTAACAGATACGCAGTATTTT | CASSLQGGLTDTQYF
. | TRBJ1-5 | TRBV7-2 | . | TGTGCCAGCAGCTTAGCGGGATCACCCCATCAGCCCCAGCATTTT | CASSLAGSPHQPQHF
. | TRBJ1-2 | TRBV2 | . | TGTGCCAGCATAGGGGACCGAGTATTCTATGGCTACACCTTC | CASIGDRVFYGYTF
TRBD1 | TRBJ1-2 | TRBV19 | . | TGTGCCAGTGGACAGGGATATGGCTACACCTTC | CASGQGYGYTF
. | TRBJ1-2 | TRBV7-9 | once | TGTGCCGAGAGTGGGGGCGACTATGGCTACACCTTC | CAESGGDYGYTF
TRBD1 | TRBJ1-6 | TRBV3-1/TRBV3-2 | . | TGTGCCAGCAGCCAAAGTTTCGGGACAGCGAATTCACCCCTCCACTTT | CASSQSFGTANSPLHF
TRBD2 | TRBJ2-5 | TRBV7-6 | once | TGTGCCAGCAGCTTAGTTCGCGGGGGGGCCCAAGAGACCCAGTACTTC | CASSLVRGGAQETQYF
. | TRBJ2-3 | TRBV18 | . | TGTGCCAGCTCACCCCGTACAGGTACAGATACGCAGTATTTT | CASSPRTGTDTQYF
. | TRBJ1-1 | TRBV6-5 | . | TGTGCCAGTACCAGATCCAGGAAGGACACTGAAGCTTTCTTT | CASTRSRKDTEAFF
TRBD2 | TRBJ2-1 | TRBV7-2 | . | TGTGCCAGCAGCTTAGATAGCGGGTACAATGAGCAGTTCTTC | CASSLDSGYNEQFF
. | TRBJ1-1 | TRBV30 | once | TGTGCCTGGAGTGTCGGGGACACTGAAGCTTTCTTT | CAWSVGDTEAFF
TRBD1 | TRBJ2-2 | TRBV5-1 | . | TGCGCCAGCAGCTTGACTGCAGGGGGCGGGACCGGGGAGCTGTTTTTT | CASSLTAGGGTGELFF